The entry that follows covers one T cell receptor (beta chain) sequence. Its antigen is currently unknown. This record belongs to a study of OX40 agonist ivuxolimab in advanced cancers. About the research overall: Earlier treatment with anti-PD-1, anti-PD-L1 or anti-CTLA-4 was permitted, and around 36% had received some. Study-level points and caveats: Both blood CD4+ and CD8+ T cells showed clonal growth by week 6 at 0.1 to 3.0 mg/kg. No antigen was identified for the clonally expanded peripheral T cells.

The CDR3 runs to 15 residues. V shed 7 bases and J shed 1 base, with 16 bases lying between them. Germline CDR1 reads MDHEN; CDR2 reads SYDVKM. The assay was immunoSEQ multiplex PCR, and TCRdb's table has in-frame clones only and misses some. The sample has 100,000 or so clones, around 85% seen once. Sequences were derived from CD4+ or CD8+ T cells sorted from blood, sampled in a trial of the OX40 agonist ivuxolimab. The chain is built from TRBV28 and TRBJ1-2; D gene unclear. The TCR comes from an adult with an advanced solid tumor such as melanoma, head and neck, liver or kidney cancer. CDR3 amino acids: CASTPEGSDNYGYTF. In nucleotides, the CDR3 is TGTGCCAGCACCCCTGAGGGATCAGATAACTATGGCTACACCTTC.